What follows is one TCR beta chain and its context. Study processing details: Using reference gene primer amplification, nucleated cell counts were estimated. Generated by immunoSEQ multiplex PCR, the TCRdb table keeps only in-frame clones and is missing some. V, J and clone size are taken as reported in that table, and D and trimming were inferred from the DNA itself. In the table there are roughly 250,000 clones, more than 75% of which are singletons. The sample comes from a study of blood T cell repertoires in COVID-19. Overall study: Collection of acute and convalescent COVID-19 samples took place in the United States, Italy and Spain. Sources were T cells, B-cell-depleted T cells, or PBMCs; the material itself was cDNA or gDNA.

The sample taken for sequencing was peripheral blood. This sequence was found in a woman aged 55 to 70 with active or convalescent COVID-19.

CDR3 nucleotide sequence: TGTGCCTGGACCCGGCAGGGCACTGAAGCTTTCTTT. It codes for CAWTRQGTEAFF. This chain uses TRBV30 with TRBJ1-1, with a weak D call TRBD1 (5 bases). The germline CDR1 and CDR2 sequences are GTSNPN and SVGIG (reference sequence). This CDR3 contains 12 residues. The ends were cut back, 4 bases at V and 4 bases at J, with 10 bases in the middle.